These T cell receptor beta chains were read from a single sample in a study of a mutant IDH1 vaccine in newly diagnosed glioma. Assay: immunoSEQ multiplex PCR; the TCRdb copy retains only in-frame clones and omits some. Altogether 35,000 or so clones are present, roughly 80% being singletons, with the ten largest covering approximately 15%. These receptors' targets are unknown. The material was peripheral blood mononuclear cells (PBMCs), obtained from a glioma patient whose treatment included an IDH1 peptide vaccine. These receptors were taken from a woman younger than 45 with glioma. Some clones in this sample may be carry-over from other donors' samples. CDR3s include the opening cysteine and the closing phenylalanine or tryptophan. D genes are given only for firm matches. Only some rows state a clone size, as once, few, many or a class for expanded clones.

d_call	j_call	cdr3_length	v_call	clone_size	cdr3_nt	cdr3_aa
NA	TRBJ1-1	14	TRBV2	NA	TGTGCCAGCAGTGGGGGGAATGGGAACACTGAAGCTTTCTTT	CASSGGNGNTEAFF
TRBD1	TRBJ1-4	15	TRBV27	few	TGTGCCAGCAGCCGACAGGGAAGGACTAATGAAAAACTGTTTTTT	CASSRQGRTNEKLFF
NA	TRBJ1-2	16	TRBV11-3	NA	TGTGCCAGCAGCTTTCACGGGGGGAACTACGACTATGGCTACACCTTC	CASSFHGGNYDYGYTF
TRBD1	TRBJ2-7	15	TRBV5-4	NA	TGTGCCAGCAGCCATGGGACAGGGTTATCCTACGAGCAGTACTTC	CASSHGTGLSYEQYF
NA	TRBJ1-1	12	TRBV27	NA	TGTGCCAGCAGGGGAGACTACACTGAAGCTTTCTTT	CASRGDYTEAFF
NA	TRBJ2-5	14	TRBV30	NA	TGTGCCTCCCCTCTACTAGCTGGGGGTGAGACCCAGTACTTC	CASPLLAGGETQYF
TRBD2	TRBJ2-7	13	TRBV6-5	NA	TGTGCCAGCACCCCTAGGCGGGGGAACGAGCAGTACTTC	CASTPRRGNEQYF
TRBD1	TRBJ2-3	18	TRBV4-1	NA	TGCGCCAGCAGCCGCCCCAGGGGGACCCCTCTTAACACAGATACGCAGTATTTT	CASSRPRGTPLNTDTQYF
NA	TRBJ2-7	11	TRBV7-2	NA	TGTGCCAGCAGCCAGGGGTGGGAGCAGTACTTC	CASSQGWEQYF
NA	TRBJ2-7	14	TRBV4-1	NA	TGCGCCAGCAGCCTCCGACTCCTCGAGGACGAGCAGTACTTC	CASSLRLLEDEQYF
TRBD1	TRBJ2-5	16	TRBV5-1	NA	TGCGCCAGCAGCTTGGAGGGCAGGGGGTTCCAAGAGACCCAGTACTTC	CASSLEGRGFQETQYF
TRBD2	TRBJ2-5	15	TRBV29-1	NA	TGCAGCGTTAAGGGACTAGCGGGAGTACCCGAGACCCAGTACTTC	CSVKGLAGVPETQYF
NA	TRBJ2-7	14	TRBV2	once	TGTGCCAGCAGTGAGTGGTGGCGGCCTGGCGAGCAGTACTTC	CASSEWWRPGEQYF
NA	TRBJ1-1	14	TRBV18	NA	TGTGCCAGCTCACCAAAGCAGATGAACACTGAAGCTTTCTTT	CASSPKQMNTEAFF
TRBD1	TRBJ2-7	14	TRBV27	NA	TGTGCCAGCAGTTTAGGGACAGGGCCTTACGAGCAGTACTTC	CASSLGTGPYEQYF
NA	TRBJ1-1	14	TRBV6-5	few	TGTGCCAGCAGCTCCTCCGAGGGGCAGGGTGAAGCTTTCTTT	CASSSSEGQGEAFF
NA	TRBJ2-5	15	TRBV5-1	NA	TGCGCCAGCAGCCCGCGGCGGGCCATCGTCGAGACCCAGTACTTC	CASSPRRAIVETQYF
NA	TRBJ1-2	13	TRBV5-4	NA	TGTGCCAGCAGCTTGGCTTCAAGAGGAGGCTACACCTTC	CASSLASRGGYTF
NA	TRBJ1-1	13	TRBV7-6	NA	TGTGCCAGCAGCAAAAGGACGAACACTGAAGCTTTCTTT	CASSKRTNTEAFF
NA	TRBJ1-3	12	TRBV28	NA	TGTGCCAGCAGTTCCGGACCCAACACCATATATTTT	CASSSGPNTIYF
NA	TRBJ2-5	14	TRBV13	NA	TGTGCCAGCAGCTTCCCGGGGGGCAAAGAGACCCAGTACTTC	CASSFPGGKETQYF
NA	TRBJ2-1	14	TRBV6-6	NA	TGTGCCAGCAGTTACTCTCGGATCTACAATGAGCAGTTCTTC	CASSYSRIYNEQFF
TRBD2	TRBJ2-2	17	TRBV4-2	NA	TGTGCCAGCAGCCAAGGGCTAGCGGGAGCGGACACCGGGGAGCTGTTTTTT	CASSQGLAGADTGELFF
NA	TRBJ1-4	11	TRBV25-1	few	TGTGCCAGCAGACTTAATGAAAAACTGTTTTTT	CASRLNEKLFF
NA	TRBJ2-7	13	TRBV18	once	TGTGCCAGCTCCCGCCAGGGTACCTACGAGCAGTACTTC	CASSRQGTYEQYF
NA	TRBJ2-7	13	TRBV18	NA	TGTGCCAGCTCACCCTCGTACAGCTACGAGCAGTACTTC	CASSPSYSYEQYF
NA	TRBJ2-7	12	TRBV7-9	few	TGTGCCAGCAGCTCAGTCGCCTACGAGCAGTACTTC	CASSSVAYEQYF
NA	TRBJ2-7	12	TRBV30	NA	TGTGCCTGGAGTCCGAGGGTCTACGAGCAGTACTTC	CAWSPRVYEQYF
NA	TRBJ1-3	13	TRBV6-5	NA	TGTGCCAGCAAAGGGGCCCCTGGAAACACCATATATTTT	CASKGAPGNTIYF
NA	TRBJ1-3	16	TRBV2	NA	TGTGCCAGCAGCGAACCCAGGGGAGGCTCTGGAAACACCATATATTTT	CASSEPRGGSGNTIYF
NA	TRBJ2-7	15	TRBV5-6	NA	TGTGCCAGCAGCCCCAGTGGAAGGAGGCTCCACGAGCAGTACTTC	CASSPSGRRLHEQYF
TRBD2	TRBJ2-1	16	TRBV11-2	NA	TGTGCCAGCAGCTTCCAGGGACTAGCGGACTACAATGAGCAGTTCTTC	CASSFQGLADYNEQFF
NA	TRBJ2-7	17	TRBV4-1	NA	TGCGCCAGCAGCCAAGATCTGGGGAGGCCCTCGCGTGGCGAGCAGTACTTC	CASSQDLGRPSRGEQYF
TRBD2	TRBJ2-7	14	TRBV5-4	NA	TGTGCCAGCAGCTTAGCGGGAGACGGCTACGAGCAGTACTTC	CASSLAGDGYEQYF
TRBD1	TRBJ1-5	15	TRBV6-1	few	TGTGCCAGCAGTCCCGGACAGGGGAATTGGCAGCCCCAGCATTTT	CASSPGQGNWQPQHF
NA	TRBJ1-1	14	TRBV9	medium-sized	TGTGCCAGCAGCGCGGGACTTACCAGGACTGAAGCTTTCTTT	CASSAGLTRTEAFF
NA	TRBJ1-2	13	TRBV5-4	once	TGTGCCAGCAGCTTGGAACGGGACTATGGCTACACCTTC	CASSLERDYGYTF
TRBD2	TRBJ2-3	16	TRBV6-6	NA	TGTGCCAGCAGACCGACTAGCGGGAGCCCCGGGAATACGCAGTATTTT	CASRPTSGSPGNTQYF
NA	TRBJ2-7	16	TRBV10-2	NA	TGCGCCAGCAGTGATGGACTTCCCACACCCCCCTACGAGCAGTACTTC	CASSDGLPTPPYEQYF
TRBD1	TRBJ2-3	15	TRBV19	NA	TGTGCCAGTAGTATCCTGACAGGGAGCACAGATACGCAGTATTTT	CASSILTGSTDTQYF
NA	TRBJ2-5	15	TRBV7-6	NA	TGTGCCAGCAGCTTAGCAAGGCCAGGCGGAGAGACCCAGTACTTC	CASSLARPGGETQYF
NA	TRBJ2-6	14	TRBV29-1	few	TGCAGCGTTGGCGTGGGCTCTGGGGCCAACGTCCTGACTTTC	CSVGVGSGANVLTF
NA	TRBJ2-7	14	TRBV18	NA	TGTGCCAGCTCACCACAGCCCCTGGCCTACGAGCAGTACTTC	CASSPQPLAYEQYF
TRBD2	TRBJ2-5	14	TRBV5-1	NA	TGCGCCAGCAGCAAACTAGCGGACCAAGAGACCCAGTACTTC	CASSKLADQETQYF
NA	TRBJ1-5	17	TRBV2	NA	TGTGCCAGCAGGAACCGGGACGAAGGATATAGCAATCAGCCCCAGCATTTT	CASRNRDEGYSNQPQHF
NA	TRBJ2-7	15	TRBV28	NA	TGTGCCAGCAGGGCAGCTGCCGGGGGTTCCTACGAGCAGTACTTC	CASRAAAGGSYEQYF
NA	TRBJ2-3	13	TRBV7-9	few	TGTGCCAGCAGCTCCAGGGGCCCAGATACGCAGTATTTT	CASSSRGPDTQYF
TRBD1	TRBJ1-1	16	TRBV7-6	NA	TGTGCCAGCAGCCAAGGGACAGGGGGCGTAGATACTGAAGCTTTCTTT	CASSQGTGGVDTEAFF
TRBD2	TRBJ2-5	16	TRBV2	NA	TGTGCCAGCAGCCTAACGTGGGCTAGCGGCCAAGAGACCCAGTACTTC	CASSLTWASGQETQYF
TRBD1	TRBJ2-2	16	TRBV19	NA	TGTGCCAGTAAAAGACAGGGATATGCGAACACCGGGGAGCTGTTTTTT	CASKRQGYANTGELFF
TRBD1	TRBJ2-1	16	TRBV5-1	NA	TGCGCCAGCAGGGACGGACAGGCGTCCTCCTACAATGAGCAGTTCTTC	CASRDGQASSYNEQFF
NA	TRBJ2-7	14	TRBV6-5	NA	TGTGCCGCCTCGGAACGGGGCAGGAACTACGAGCAGTACTTC	CAASERGRNYEQYF
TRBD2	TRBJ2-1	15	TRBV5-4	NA	TGTGCCAGCAGGTGGACTAGCGGGAGCGGGGATGAGCAGTTCTTC	CASRWTSGSGDEQFF